The 25 T cell receptor beta chains presented below share a single source sample, sequenced in a study of control samples from healthy donors and cancer patients. Profiling relied on immunoSEQ multiplex PCR, and the TCRdb table lists in-frame clones only, not all of them. The sample yields approximately 170,000 clones, 90% seen once. The specimen sequenced was blood. The receptors were gathered from a woman between 50 and 59 years old in good health.

This chain links TRBV28 with TRBJ1-4; D gene ambiguous. Between the trimmed V and J ends, which lost 3 bases and 6 bases, there was a span of 8 bases. CDR1 and CDR2 from the germline V gene are MDHEN and SYDVKM. The CDR3 runs to 13 residues. The CDR3 region is CASSFSLDEKLFF. CDR3 coding DNA: TGTGCCAGCAGTTTTTCCCTTGATGAAAAACTGTTTTTT.

The chain employs TRBV5-1 and TRBJ1-2; D uncertain. The CDR3 totals 14 residues. The ends were cut back, 0 bases at V and 4 bases at J, with 10 bases in the middle. Germline CDR1 and CDR2: SGHRS and YFSETQ. The CDR3 DNA reads TGCGCCAGCAGCTTGGGACATGTTCTCTATGGCTACACCTTC. This sequence encodes CASSLGHVLYGYTF. Full variable domain (outside the CDR3, taken from reference TRBV5-1 and TRBJ1-2): KAGVTQTPRYLIKTRGQQVTLSCSPISGHRSVSWYQQTPGQGLQFLFEYFSETQRNKGNFPGRFSGRQFSNSRSEMNVSTLELGDSALYLCASSLGHVLYGYTFGSGTRLTVV.

This chain connects TRBV2 to TRBJ2-3, with D uncertain. The germline V gene encodes CDR1 SNHLY and CDR2 FYNNEI. The CDR3 loop spans 14 amino acids. V was pared by 0 bases and J by 2 bases, with 6 bases between. CDR3 protein: CASSEAPFTDTQYF. The CDR3 bases are TGTGCCAGCAGTGAAGCGCCGTTCACAGATACGCAGTATTTT.

The genes are TRBV6-2 or TRBV6-3 and TRBJ1-4; possibly TRBD1 for D (6 bases). Per germline, CDR1 MNHEY and CDR2 SVGEGT. V dropped 5 bases and J dropped 5 bases, with 21 bases sitting between them. CDR3 length: 17 residues. The CDR3 DNA sequence: TGTGCCAGCAGTCACAGGGACCTAATCGTCCGAAATGAAAAACTGTTTTTT. This codes for CASSHRDLIVRNEKLFF.

The chain uses TRBV7-3 and TRBJ2-2; 13 bases map to TRBD2. With 4 bases clipped from V and 1 base from J, the junction kept 9 bases outside the gene matches. The CDR3 contains 19 residues. CDR1 and CDR2 (germline): SGHTA, FQGTGA. This chain's CDR3 is CASSCGLAGVSWNTGELFF. DNA for the CDR3: TGTGCCAGCAGCTGCGGACTAGCGGGGGTAAGTTGGAACACCGGGGAGCTGTTTTTT.

This clone was counted between two and nine times. This sequence joins TRBV7-2 and TRBJ1-2, with D uncertain. This CDR3 spans 13 amino acids. V dropped 5 bases and J dropped 3 bases, with 10 bases sitting between them. The germline V gene encodes CDR1 SGHTA and CDR2 FQGNSA. The chain's CDR3 is CASSLRVDYGYTF. CDR3 nucleotide sequence: TGTGCCAGCAGCCTTAGGGTGGACTATGGCTACACCTTC.

The V and J genes are TRBV6-4 and TRBJ1-1; D may be TRBD1 (5 bases). CDR3 length: 13 amino acids. V dropped 2 bases and J dropped 4 bases, with 8 bases sitting between them. Germline-derived CDR1 and CDR2 are MRHNA and SNTAGT. This chain's CDR3 is CASSDEGFTEAFF. Written as DNA, the CDR3 is TGTGCCAGCAGTGACGAGGGGTTCACTGAAGCTTTCTTT.

This rearrangement joins TRBV5-1 to TRBJ2-1; D remains unclear. This CDR3 contains 15 residues. V lost 4 bases, J lost 5 bases, and 16 bases lay in between. Germline lookup yields CDR1 SGHRS and CDR2 YFSETQ. The CDR3 DNA sequence: TGCGCCAGCAGCCTAGACTTAGTTAGGAACAATGAGCAGTTCTTC. Residues: CASSLDLVRNNEQFF.

The chain uses TRBV9 and TRBJ2-7, with D tentatively TRBD1 (6 bases). The CDR3 has 14 residues. Deletions cut 3 bases from V and 5 bases from J, with 15 bases between. Germline CDR1 is SGDLS and CDR2 is YYNGEE. The CDR3 region is CASSDRDKGNEQYF. The CDR3 bases are TGTGCCAGCAGCGACCGGGACAAAGGGAACGAGCAGTACTTC.

J is TRBJ2-5 and V is TRBV7-2, with D maybe TRBD2 (5 bases). Trimming pared 5 bases from V and 5 bases from J, leaving 18 bases between. Germline V gene data show CDR1 as SGHTA and CDR2 as FQGNSA. This CDR3 is built from 15 residues. Here the CDR3 reads CASSPPGRPGETQYF. CDR3 nucleotides: TGTGCCAGCAGCCCACCGGGCCGCCCGGGGGAGACCCAGTACTTC.

The chain uses TRBV5-1 and TRBJ2-2; D possibly matches TRBD1 or TRBD2 (6 bases each). CDR3 length: 15 amino acids. The germline CDR1 and CDR2 sequences are SGHRS and YFSETQ. V lost 3 bases and J 1 base, leaving 10 bases between the germline ends. CDR3 sequence: CASSYREVNTGELFF. The CDR3 DNA reads as TGCGCCAGCAGCTACAGGGAGGTGAACACCGGGGAGCTGTTTTTT.

This clone was found a few times. Sequence at one end of the junction differs from germline and may be a read error. CDR3 sequence (DNA): TGTGCTAGCAGCCCATTGGGGCCGGATACGCAGTATTTT. This translates into CASSPLGPDTQYF. The chain has TRBV7-7 and TRBJ2-3, with D maybe TRBD1 (5 bases). The CDR3 totals 13 residues. Germline loops: CDR1 SSHAT, CDR2 FNYEAQ (reference sequence).

The CDR3, as DNA: TGTGCCAGCAGCCAGGGTAGGGCTTGGGACACAGATACGCAGTATTTT. It is translated as CASSQGRAWDTDTQYF. The chain is built from TRBV11-3 and TRBJ2-3, with a possible D match to TRBD1 (5 bases). Trimming shortened V by 5 bases and J by 2 bases, and 17 bases separated the two germline ends. In germline, CDR1 is SGHNT, CDR2 YENEEA. The CDR3 consists of 16 residues.

This rearrangement joins TRBV5-6 to TRBJ2-3; D remains unclear. Germline V lookup: CDR1 SGHDT, CDR2 YYEEEE. This CDR3 has 11 residues. Between the trimmed V and J ends, which lost 5 bases and 8 bases, there was a span of 9 bases. The CDR3 nucleotides are TGTGCCAGCAGTTCCTCCGGTACGCAGTATTTT. It yields the protein CASSSSGTQYF.

J is TRBJ2-3 and V is TRBV15; a possible D gene is TRBD1 (5 bases). The V end was cut by 0 bases, the J end by 2 bases, with 12 bases between. The CDR3 totals 16 residues. Germline CDR1 LNHNV, CDR2 YYDKDF (reference sequence). DNA for the CDR3: TGTGCCACCAGCAGAGATAAGGGGCCTTTCACAGATACGCAGTATTTT. Translation: CATSRDKGPFTDTQYF.

V gene TRBV7-2 combines with J gene TRBJ2-5, with TRBD2 identical over 12 bases. The CDR3 runs 15 residues. Germline V CDR1 and CDR2: SGHTA, FQGNSA. The V segment lost 5 bases and the J segment 4 bases; nucleotides outside the gene matches: 5. CDR3 nucleotides: TGTGCCAGCAGCCCTCCTAGCGGGGGGGCAGAGACCCAGTACTTC. Its translation is CASSPPSGGAETQYF.

This rearrangement joins TRBV9 to TRBJ1-4, with a weak D call TRBD1 (6 bases). Trimming took 0 bases from V and 5 from J, leaving 11 bases between them. The CDR3 spans 15 residues. The germline CDR1 and CDR2 sequences are SGDLS and YYNGEE. CDR3 loop: CASSVAPGANEKLFF. CDR3 bases: TGTGCCAGCAGCGTAGCTCCAGGGGCAAATGAAAAACTGTTTTTT.

The V and J genes are TRBV30 and TRBJ2-3, with D uncertain. Trimming shortened V by 0 bases and J by 3 bases, and 10 bases separated the two germline ends. The germline V gene encodes CDR1 GTSNPN and CDR2 SVGIG (reference sequence). This CDR3 comprises 14 residues. CDR3 DNA: TGTGCCTGGAGTGTAGGCTCGACGACAGATACGCAGTATTTT. It translates to CAWSVGSTTDTQYF.

This clone turned up a few times. The chain combines TRBV11-2 with TRBJ1-2; tentative D call: TRBD1 (5 bases). Germline assignment: CDR1 SGHAT and CDR2 FQNNGV. This CDR3 contains 13 residues. V was trimmed by 4 bases and J by 9 bases, leaving 15 bases between them. The CDR3 nucleotides are TGTGCCAGCAGCTCCGGGGGGATCTGGAGCTACACCTTC. Its translation: CASSSGGIWSYTF.

V gene TRBV4-2 combines with J gene TRBJ2-7; tentatively, D is TRBD2 (6 bases). CDR3 size: 16 residues. Trimming cost V 0 bases and J 5 bases, with 17 bases left between them. Germline V CDR1 and CDR2: LGHNA, YNFKEQ. CDR3 nucleotides: TGTGCCAGCAGCCAAGAAGCGAGCGGGTCCGCACACGAGCAGTACTTC. It is translated as CASSQEASGSAHEQYF.

The V gene is TRBV6-5, the J gene TRBJ1-1, with a weak D call TRBD1 (6 bases). The ends were cut back, 4 bases at V and 2 bases at J, with 14 bases in the middle. CDR3 length: 15 amino acids. Germline CDR1 MNHEY, CDR2 SVGAGI. The CDR3 DNA follows: TGTGCCAGCAGTTCCTTGGCGGGGGGCAACACTGAAGCTTTCTTT. Its protein product is CASSSLAGGNTEAFF.

This chain uses TRBV14 with TRBJ1-1, with a weak D call TRBD1 (5 bases). The V and J ends lost 3 bases and 6 bases respectively, with 8 bases between them. Germline CDR1 is SGHDN and CDR2 is FVKESK. The CDR3 has 12 residues. This CDR3 is CASSHLRAEAFF. For the CDR3, the DNA is TGTGCCAGCAGCCATCTCAGGGCTGAAGCTTTCTTT.

This clone was recorded once. The chain is built from TRBV28 and TRBJ1-1, with D perhaps TRBD1 (6 bases). Germline CDR1 is MDHEN and CDR2 is SYDVKM. The CDR3 extends over 13 amino acids. V lost 11 bases and J lost 6, with 19 bases in between. DNA of the CDR3: TGTGCCTCAGTTCCGAGCTACAGGGCTGAAGCTTTCTTT. It codes for CASVPSYRAEAFF.

This clone was picked up one time. The chain recombines TRBV19 with TRBJ1-2, with no clear D. This CDR3 spans 12 amino acids. Trimming shortened V by 6 bases and J by 0 bases, and 5 bases separated the two germline ends. The germline CDR1 and CDR2 sequences are LNHDA and SQIVND (reference sequence). The CDR3 coding sequence is TGTGCCAGTAGGACGTCTAACTATGGCTACACCTTC. Residues: CASRTSNYGYTF.

This clone showed up just once. The V gene is TRBV7-9, the J gene TRBJ2-3, with a weak D call TRBD2 (5 bases). Germline V CDR1 and CDR2: SEHNR, FQNEAQ (reference sequence). Trimming cost V 1 base and J 0 bases, with 11 bases left between them. The CDR3 has 16 residues. CDR3 coding DNA: TGTGCCAGCAGCTTAGGGACTGGACCCAGCACAGATACGCAGTATTTT. The encoded protein is CASSLGTGPSTDTQYF.